This T cell receptor beta chain derives from a study of blood T cell repertoires in COVID-19. Overall study context: COVID-19 samples from acute and convalescent phases originated in the United States, Italy and Spain. T cells, B-cell-depleted T cells, or PBMCs supplied cDNA or gDNA.

Some clones are missing from TCRdb's copy, which holds only in-frame ones; the method was immunoSEQ multiplex PCR. Seen here are 380,000 or so clones, approximately 86% observed once, and the top ten hold 7.1%. There are 14 residues in the CDR3. Trimming shortened V by 3 bases and J by 4 bases, and 10 bases separated the two germline ends. Germline CDR1 is KGHSH and CDR2 is LQKENI. The V and J genes are TRBV18 and TRBJ1-3, with a tentative D call TRBD1 (5 bases). The receptor's source is a woman aged 60 to 75 with COVID-19, enrolled during active disease. The sequenced material came from peripheral blood. The CDR3 reads CASSPGLTGNTIYF. The CDR3 DNA reads as TGTGCCAGCTCACCGGGACTGACGGGAAACACCATATATTTT.